This passage covers 27 T cell receptor beta chains from one sample sequenced in a study of blood T cells in healthy people across ages. For the second PCR, which ran for roughly 6 to 12 cycles, a sample-barcoded 5' primer and a J-beta primer mix were used. TCRdb itself ran the 5' RACE reads through MiXCR, one entry per CDR3 protein. The sample lists about 640,000 distinct CDR3 sequences, 58% occurring once. Sequenced sample: blood. The receptors derive from a man in his sixties in good health.

The V call is TRBV7-4, the J call TRBJ2-7; the match to TRBD1 covers 9 bases. The better agreement between TRBJ2-5 and the DNA end casts doubt on the J call. Germline lookup yields CDR1 SGHVT and CDR2 SQSDAQ. The CDR3 is 14 residues long. The CDR3 spells CASSGATGGETQYF. The DNA for the CDR3 is TGTGCCAGCAGCGGAGCAACAGGGGGCGAGACCCAGTACTTC.

This clonotype has more than one count but fewer than ten. The chain links TRBV20-1 to TRBJ2-5; D may match TRBD1 or TRBD2 (5 bases each). This CDR3 contains 15 residues. Germline lookup yields CDR1 DFQATT and CDR2 SNEGSKA (reference sequence). The V and J ends lost 6 bases and 2 bases respectively, with 19 bases between them. CDR3 region: CSAPPGAWGQETQYF. CDR3 nucleotides: TGCAGTGCCCCCCCCGGGGCGTGGGGACAAGAGACCCAGTACTTC.

The CDR3 DNA follows: TGTGCCAGCTCACCTCGTGTGGGACTTCGGCCCCAAGAGACCCAGTACTTC. Its translation is CASSPRVGLRPQETQYF. This chain uses TRBV18 with TRBJ2-5, with D maybe TRBD2 (6 bases). Trimming pared 3 bases from V and 1 base from J, leaving 18 bases between. Per germline, CDR1 KGHSH and CDR2 LQKENI. The CDR3 runs 17 residues. Looking up the rest from reference TRBV18 and TRBJ2-5 gives the full variable domain: NAGVMQNPRHLVRRRGQEARLRCSPMKGHSHVYWYRQLPEEGLKFMVYLQKENIIDESGMPKERFSAEFPKEGPSILRIQQVVRGDSAAYFCASSPRVGLRPQETQYFGPGTRLLVL.

This clonotype was recorded many times. The chain joins TRBV5-1 to TRBJ2-1, with TRBD2 matching over 11 bases. CDR1 is SGHRS, CDR2 YFSETQ, per germline. V lost 4 bases, J lost 8 bases, and 8 bases stayed unmatched. CDR3 length: 15 residues. Here the CDR3 DNA reads TGCGCCAGCAGCCCATCTAGCGGGGGGCAAGATGAGCAGTTCTTC. It specifies CASSPSSGGQDEQFF.

For the CDR3, the DNA is TGCGCCAGCAGCTTGGACGGCAGGTCAAACTATGGCTACACCTTC. This sequence encodes CASSLDGRSNYGYTF. This chain links TRBV5-1 with TRBJ1-2; unclear D gene. V shed 0 bases and J shed 2 bases, with 11 bases lying between them. The CDR3 runs to 15 residues. Germline-derived CDR1 and CDR2 are SGHRS and YFSETQ.

This clonotype has a count of ten or more. A much larger clone lies one base from this, so it may be a read error. The gene calls are TRBV29-1 and TRBJ2-5, with a weak D call TRBD1 (6 bases). The V gene's germline CDR1 is SQVTM and CDR2 ANQGSEA. The CDR3 spans 14 residues. Trimming pared 1 base from V and 11 bases from J, leaving 20 bases between. CDR3 sequence reads: CSVEGRDTMFEQYF. The CDR3 nucleotides are TGCAGCGTTGAAGGTCGGGACACTATGTTTGAGCAGTACTTC.

With respect to this clonotype: A single base separates this from a much larger clone, so it may be a read error. V usage is TRBV24-1 and J usage is TRBJ2-1; no definite D call. The J call may be incorrect, as the DNA end agrees better with TRBJ2-7. Germline V gene data show CDR1 as KGHDR and CDR2 as SFDVKD. This CDR3 has 13 amino acids. The CDR3 here is CATSDPNYNEQYF. As DNA, the CDR3 is TGTGCCACCAGTGATCCTAACTACAATGAGCAGTACTTC.

Of note for this clonotype: At one end the junction does not follow the germline gene, possibly because of a read error. The chain employs TRBV4-1 and TRBJ1-4, with D perhaps TRBD1 (5 bases). This CDR3 spans 15 amino acids. The germline CDR1 and CDR2 sequences are MGHRA and YSYEKL. The CDR3 DNA reads TGCGCCAGCAGCCTCGCAGGCGGGGCTAAAGAAAAACTGTTTTTT. Translation: CASSLAGGAKEKLFF.

This rearrangement joins TRBV5-1 to TRBJ1-2; the match to TRBD1 covers 7 bases. This CDR3 comprises 16 residues. With V trimmed by 1 base and J by 8 bases, 14 bases remained unmatched. The germline CDR1 and CDR2 sequences are SGHRS and YFSETQ. The CDR3 nucleotides are TGCGCCAGCAGCTTGCATATGGAGACAGGGAGAAACGGCTACACCTTC. Amino acids: CASSLHMETGRNGYTF.

This clonotype was observed a single time. The CDR3 coding sequence is TGTGCCAGCAGCGAAAGTGGGGGACACTACAATGAGCAGTTCTTC. The encoded protein is CASSESGGHYNEQFF. The rearrangement uses TRBV6-5 and TRBJ2-1, with TRBD1 as a possible D gene (6 bases). This CDR3 is 15 amino acids long. From germline, CDR1 is MNHEY and CDR2 SVGAGI. Between the trimmed V and J ends, which lost 6 bases and 3 bases, there was a span of 15 bases.

The chain links TRBV4-1 to TRBJ2-1, with 11 bases aligning to TRBD2. The CDR3 is 14 residues long. CDR1 MGHRA and CDR2 YSYEKL come from the germline V gene. V trimming: 1 base; J trimming: 15 bases; junction bases outside the gene matches: 8. The CDR3 bases are TGCGCCAGCAGCCAAGTTTTAGCGGGGGGGCGCGGGTTCTTC. Translated: CASSQVLAGGRGFF.

The chain is built from TRBV21-1 and TRBJ2-7. TRBV21-1 is shown as a pseudogene. This CDR3 is 10 amino acids long. CDR3 coding DNA: TGTGCCAGCAGAGTATACGAGCAGTACTTC. Amino acid sequence: CASRVYEQYF.

The V and J genes are TRBV3-1 and TRBJ1-2; D unresolved. The CDR3 consists of 16 residues. Between the trimmed V and J ends, which lost 2 bases and 2 bases, there was a span of 15 bases. CDR1 is LGHDT and CDR2 is YNNKEL in the germline V gene (reference sequence). CDR3 protein: CASSQSLTTGNYGYTF. The CDR3 DNA reads as TGTGCCAGCAGCCAATCCCTTACGACGGGAAACTATGGCTACACCTTC.

The chain combines TRBV7-2 with TRBJ1-6; 8 bases are shared with TRBD1. The CDR3 sequence is 16 residues long. V gave up 5 bases and J gave up 9 bases; unmatched junction bases: 12. CDR1 and CDR2 from the germline V gene are SGHTA and FQGNSA. CDR3 DNA: TGTGCCAGCAGCCCCCAGGGGGCGACACGCGGTTCACCCCTCCACTTT. It translates to CASSPQGATRGSPLHF.

V gene TRBV11-2 combines with J gene TRBJ2-5; TRBD2 agrees at 11 bases. This CDR3 comprises 20 residues. Looked up from germline, CDR1 is SGHAT and CDR2 is FQNNGV. The V gene end was trimmed by 0 bases and the J gene end by 2 bases; junction bases not matched to a gene: 14. The CDR3 sequence: CASSLDPRLAGGSYQETQYF. The DNA for the CDR3 is TGTGCCAGCAGCTTAGATCCCCGGCTAGCGGGGGGCTCTTATCAAGAGACCCAGTACTTC.

This chain connects TRBV6-1 to TRBJ2-7, with TRBD2 identical over 9 bases. The CDR3 totals 14 residues. Per the germline V gene, CDR1 is MNHNS and CDR2 is SASEGT. Trimming took 3 bases from V and 2 from J; bases not matched to a gene: 2. This CDR3 reads CASSDGGGAYEQYF. The CDR3, as DNA: TGTGCCAGCAGTGATGGCGGGGGGGCCTACGAGCAGTACTTC.

The genes are TRBV6-2 or TRBV6-3 and TRBJ2-3; no firm D call. CDR1 and CDR2 from the germline V gene are MNHEY and SVGEGT. The CDR3 length is 12 residues. V lost 10 bases and J 3 bases, leaving 11 bases between the germline ends. CDR3 in DNA: TGTGCCACCAGAGTGGGGACAGATACGCAGTATTTT. It specifies CATRVGTDTQYF.

The chain links TRBV2 to TRBJ2-5; TRBD1 aligns across 7 bases. The length of the CDR3 is 14 residues. Per germline, CDR1 SNHLY and CDR2 FYNNEI. Trimming took 1 base from V and 8 from J; bases not matched to a gene: 7. The CDR3: CASSEGDSLGTQYF. For the CDR3, the DNA is TGTGCCAGCAGTGAAGGGGACAGCCTCGGTACCCAGTACTTC.

This clonotype was counted a few times. This sequence joins TRBV18 and TRBJ2-6, with a possible D match to TRBD2 (8 bases). Per the germline V gene, CDR1 is KGHSH and CDR2 is LQKENI. V was clipped by 8 bases and J by 1 base, with 15 bases between them. The CDR3 covers 16 residues. The CDR3 nucleotides read TGTGCCAGCCGTCGGGAGGGGGCTTCTGGGGCCAACGTCCTGACTTTC. It encodes CASRREGASGANVLTF.

This clonotype showed up just a few times. The chain carries TRBV4-2 and TRBJ2-5; 9 bases match TRBD2. Germline trimming cut 0 bases from V and 1 base from J; bases unmatched to any gene: 9. The germline gives CDR1 LGHNA, CDR2 YNFKEQ. CDR3 length: 18 amino acids. CDR3 sequence (DNA): TGTGCCAGCAGCCAAGAACGGGGGCTAGCGGGGTCCCAAGAGACCCAGTACTTC. Its translation is CASSQERGLAGSQETQYF.

The chain employs TRBV7-2 and TRBJ2-1; D is unclear. Germline lookup yields CDR1 SGHTA and CDR2 FQGNSA. The ends were cut back, 2 bases at V and 7 bases at J, with 6 bases in the middle. This CDR3 spans 12 amino acids. The CDR3 protein is CASSLRANEQFF. As DNA, the CDR3 is TGTGCCAGCAGCTTACGAGCAAATGAGCAGTTCTTC.

This clonotype was seen a single time. V gene TRBV29-1 combines with J gene TRBJ2-3, with no clear D. V was cut by 3 bases and J by 2 bases, with 9 bases left in between. The germline CDR1 and CDR2 sequences are SQVTM and ANQGSEA. This CDR3 contains 13 residues. CDR3 in amino acids: CSVDPTPTDTQYF. The CDR3 DNA follows: TGCAGCGTTGACCCGACCCCCACAGATACGCAGTATTTT.

This chain connects TRBV7-9 to TRBJ2-5; 8 bases map to TRBD2. V lost 5 bases, J lost 1 base, and 6 bases stayed unmatched. The CDR3 is 15 amino acids. Per germline, CDR1 SEHNR and CDR2 FQNEAQ (reference sequence). Here the CDR3 reads CASSPSGGPQETQYF. CDR3 in DNA: TGTGCCAGCAGCCCTTCGGGGGGGCCCCAAGAGACCCAGTACTTC. Variable domain in full (rest from reference TRBV7-9 and TRBJ2-5): DTGVSQNPRHKITKRGQNVTFRCDPISEHNRLYWYRQTLGQGPEFLTYFQNEAQLEKSRLLSDRFSAERPKGSFSTLEIQRTEQGDSAMYLCASSPSGGPQETQYFGPGTRLLVL.

The count of this clonotype is one. J is TRBJ2-1 and V is TRBV10-3; D is perhaps TRBD1 or TRBD2 (5 bases each). Trimming took 10 bases from V and 5 from J, leaving 18 bases between them. Germline V CDR1 and CDR2: ENHRY, SYGVKD. This CDR3 region has 14 residues. The CDR3, as DNA: TGTGCCAGCTGGGACGGCGGCCTACACAATGAGCAGTTCTTC. It is translated as CASWDGGLHNEQFF.

The gene calls are TRBV18 and TRBJ1-1; D is unresolved. Per germline, CDR1 KGHSH and CDR2 LQKENI. V lost 1 base to trimming and J lost 1 base, with 4 bases between them. This CDR3 has 13 residues. The CDR3 here is CASSPRWNTEAFF. The CDR3, as DNA: TGTGCCAGCTCACCACGGTGGAACACTGAAGCTTTCTTT.

This clonotype was seen a few times. This chain connects TRBV4-1 to TRBJ2-7; D call uncertain. This CDR3 has 14 amino acids. Trimming removed 0 bases from V and 3 bases from J, with 9 bases in between. CDR1 is MGHRA and CDR2 is YSYEKL in the germline V gene. The CDR3 DNA reads as TGCGCCAGCAGCCAAGAATTAGTAGTCTACGAGCAGTACTTC. It yields the protein CASSQELVVYEQYF.

J is TRBJ2-7 and V is TRBV20-1; D might be TRBD1 (5 bases). CDR1 and CDR2 (germline): DFQATT, SNEGSKA (reference sequence). CDR3 size: 13 residues. V lost 6 bases and J lost 10, with 22 bases in between. The CDR3 nucleotides read TGCAGTGCCCCGCCGAGGAGCCTAGGGGCCCAGTACTTC. It specifies CSAPPRSLGAQYF.